One and the same sample provided the 3 T cell receptor beta chains below, sequenced in a study of blood T cell repertoires in COVID-19. Profiling relied on immunoSEQ multiplex PCR, and the TCRdb table lists in-frame clones only, not all of them. The repertoire has some 310,000 clones, 90% of them found once; the top ten carry roughly 1%. The sequencing input was peripheral blood. These TCRs come from a woman aged 35 to 49 with COVID-19, enrolled during active disease.

The rearrangement links TRBV15 to TRBJ1-2; 8 bases align to TRBD1. Germline V CDR1 and CDR2: LNHNV, YYDKDF (reference sequence). The CDR3 sequence is 15 residues long. V gave up 5 bases and J gave up 3 bases; unmatched junction bases: 8. Here the CDR3 DNA reads TGTGCCACCAGCTCTCGGACAGGGCATTACTATGGCTACACCTTC. This gives the protein CATSSRTGHYYGYTF.

V and J are TRBV27 and TRBJ2-5, with 10 nucleotides matching TRBD2. V lost 4 bases, J lost 0 bases, and 5 bases stayed unmatched. The CDR3 consists of 16 residues. Germline CDR1 is MNHEY and CDR2 is SMNVEV (reference sequence). The DNA of the CDR3 is TGTGCCAGCAGTTCCTGGACTAGCGGATACCAAGAGACCCAGTACTTC. Its protein product is CASSSWTSGYQETQYF.

This clone was counted between two and nine times. This chain uses TRBV7-8 with TRBJ1-5, with TRBD1 as a possible D gene (5 bases). The CDR3 sequence is 15 residues long. The germline gives CDR1 SGHVS, CDR2 FQNEAQ. Trimming removed 1 base at V and 3 bases at J, with 10 bases between. DNA for the CDR3: TGTGCCAGCAGCTTAGTGCAGGGTACCAATCAGCCCCAGCATTTT. Protein sequence: CASSLVQGTNQPQHF.